The next 26 T cell receptor beta chains were all read from a single sample in a study of T cell changes during pregnancy in multiple sclerosis. Clones were read by immunoSEQ multiplex PCR, and TCRdb kept only the in-frame ones, dropping some. The sample contains about 60,000 clones, roughly 91% of which appear only once. The source was peripheral blood, collected before pregnancy. These receptors were collected from a female donor with multiple sclerosis, enrolled in a pregnancy study.

This chain joins TRBV15 and TRBJ2-7, with 8 bases fitting TRBD2. J gave up 2 bases and V 4 bases, and 7 bases lay outside the gene matches. CDR1 and CDR2 (germline): LNHNV, YYDKDF (reference sequence). The CDR3 runs 15 residues. Here the CDR3 DNA reads TGTGCCACCAGCACTCCGGGGGGGGCGCCCTACGAGCAGTACTTC. This gives the protein CATSTPGGAPYEQYF.

V usage is TRBV7-6 and J usage is TRBJ2-3; 7 nucleotides agree with TRBD1. CDR3 length: 14 residues. Germline-derived CDR1 and CDR2 are SGHVS and FNYEAQ. The ends lost 2 bases at V and 4 bases at J; junction bases unmatched: 3. The CDR3 here is CASSLRQGSDTQYF. The CDR3 DNA is TGTGCCAGCAGCTTAAGACAGGGTTCAGATACGCAGTATTTT.

The genes are TRBV7-3 and TRBJ2-2, with a possible D match to TRBD1 (6 bases). Germline V CDR1 and CDR2: SGHTA, FQGTGA. This CDR3 has 16 amino acids. V shed 3 bases and J shed 1 base, with 12 bases lying between them. CDR3 loop: CASSFQPGQNTGELFF. In DNA, the CDR3 is TGTGCCAGCAGCTTCCAACCGGGACAGAACACCGGGGAGCTGTTTTTT.

This chain connects TRBV2 to TRBJ1-2, with D perhaps matching TRBD1 (5 bases). CDR3 length equals 14 residues. Trimming pared 4 bases from V and 4 bases from J, leaving 13 bases between. Germline V gene sequence: CDR1 SNHLY, CDR2 FYNNEI. Written as DNA, the CDR3 is TGTGCCAGCAGTGCCCTGCCGGGGGTCTATGGCTACACCTTC. Translating gives CASSALPGVYGYTF.

V usage is TRBV4-1 and J usage is TRBJ2-3; the match to TRBD2 covers 8 bases. Germline CDR1 reads MGHRA; CDR2 reads YSYEKL. The CDR3 runs to 16 residues. J was trimmed by 3 bases and V by 1 base; bases with no gene match: 6. CDR3 bases: TGCGCCAGCAGCCAAGGGTCGGGGGGGGATACAGATACGCAGTATTTT. It codes for CASSQGSGGDTDTQYF.

The chain recombines TRBV9 with TRBJ2-1; D unresolved. Looked up from germline, CDR1 is SGDLS and CDR2 is YYNGEE. The V gene lost 4 bases and the J gene lost 6 bases, with 20 bases spanning the gap. The CDR3 runs 16 residues. CDR3 sequence: CASSQSSQALINEQFF. The CDR3 DNA reads TGTGCCAGCAGCCAAAGCAGCCAGGCCCTCATCAATGAGCAGTTCTTC.

The rearrangement links TRBV7-9 to TRBJ1-2; tentative D call: TRBD1 (6 bases). V was shortened by 2 bases and J by 7 bases, with 14 bases between the two germline ends. Germline CDR1 SEHNR, CDR2 FQNEAQ (reference sequence). This CDR3 region has 14 residues. The CDR3 bases are TGTGCCAGCAGCTTATCACAGGGAGTACGTGGCTACACCTTC. This sequence encodes CASSLSQGVRGYTF.

This clone is a singleton in its sample. CDR3 sequence (DNA): TGCGCCAGCAGCCAAGGAGGGGAGGACTATGGCTACACCTTC. Translated: CASSQGGEDYGYTF. The rearrangement uses TRBV4-1 and TRBJ1-2, with D possibly being TRBD1 (5 bases). V dropped 1 base and J dropped 3 bases, with 9 bases sitting between them. From germline, CDR1 is MGHRA and CDR2 YSYEKL. This CDR3 has 14 amino acids.

The chain uses TRBV5-6 and TRBJ2-5; 10 positions agree with TRBD1. Trimming took 4 bases from V and 2 from J; bases not matched to a gene: 8. This CDR3 has 16 residues. The germline V gene has CDR1 SGHDT and CDR2 YYEEEE. The CDR3 nucleotides are TGTGCCAGCAGCAACCGGGACAGGGGTCTACAAGAGACCCAGTACTTC. This sequence encodes CASSNRDRGLQETQYF.

This clone has only a few counts. The chain is built from TRBV14 and TRBJ1-1, with D possibly TRBD1 on 6 matching bases. CDR3 size: 13 residues. Trimming stripped 4 bases from V and 6 bases from J, with 12 bases between. The germline V gene encodes CDR1 SGHDN and CDR2 FVKESK. This chain's CDR3 is CASSPLGGPEAFF. The CDR3 DNA is TGTGCCAGCAGCCCCCTCGGGGGGCCTGAAGCTTTCTTT.

The chain is built from TRBV19 and TRBJ2-7; 8 bases map to TRBD2. The V gene's germline CDR1 is LNHDA and CDR2 SQIVND (reference sequence). The CDR3 has 13 amino acids. V lost 3 bases to trimming and J lost 2 bases; unmatched junction nucleotides: 0. The CDR3 reads CASSISGTYEQYF. CDR3 in DNA: TGTGCCAGTAGTATTAGCGGGACCTACGAGCAGTACTTC.

This sequence joins TRBV30 and TRBJ2-7, with TRBD2 matching over 10 bases. The CDR3 loop spans 13 amino acids. Per germline, CDR1 GTSNPN and CDR2 SVGIG (reference sequence). V was clipped by 3 bases and J by 3 bases; unmatched bases: 2. The CDR3 sequence: CAWRLAGSYEQYF. The DNA of the CDR3 is TGTGCCTGGAGACTAGCGGGGAGCTACGAGCAGTACTTC.

V is TRBV30 and J is TRBJ1-1; D unclear. The germline V gene has CDR1 GTSNPN and CDR2 SVGIG (reference sequence). The length of the CDR3 is 14 residues. The V gene lost 1 base and the J gene lost 1 base, with 10 bases spanning the gap. CDR3 in amino acids: CAWSGALRNTEAFF. The CDR3, as DNA: TGTGCCTGGAGTGGCGCTCTTCGGAACACTGAAGCTTTCTTT.

This chain links TRBV7-2 with TRBJ2-3; no firm D call. The V gene lost 5 bases and the J gene lost 1 base, with 16 bases spanning the gap. Germline CDR1 reads SGHTA; CDR2 reads FQGNSA. The CDR3 loop spans 16 amino acids. CDR3 loop: CASSRLRLGRTDTQYF. The CDR3, as DNA: TGTGCCAGCAGCCGACTTAGGTTAGGCCGCACAGATACGCAGTATTTT. Together with reference TRBV7-2 and TRBJ2-3, the CDR3 gives the full variable domain: GAGVSQSPSNKVTEKGKDVELRCDPISGHTALYWYRQSLGQGLEFLIYFQGNSAPDKSGLPSDRFSAERTGGSVSTLTIQRTQQEDSAVYLCASSRLRLGRTDTQYFGPGTRLTVL.

This clone was counted only a few times. This sample includes further DNA sequences coding for the same CDR3. J is TRBJ2-7 and V is TRBV4-3; TRBD2 is a possible D gene (5 bases). The CDR3 length is 13 residues. Germline assignment: CDR1 LGHNA and CDR2 YSLEER. V lost 4 bases and J 5 bases, leaving 12 bases between the germline ends. The CDR3 region has the DNA TGCGCCAGCAGCCCGCCAGGAGGAGACGAGCAGTACTTC. Its translation: CASSPPGGDEQYF.

The gene calls are TRBV30 and TRBJ2-2; 8 bases fit TRBD1. V shed 7 bases, J shed 7 bases, and the junction held 8 bases outside the gene matches. This CDR3 region has 13 residues. Germline CDR1 and CDR2: GTSNPN and SVGIG (reference sequence). CDR3 coding DNA: TGTGCCTTCCCGGACAGGGCAATCGGGGAGCTGTTTTTT. Its translation is CAFPDRAIGELFF.

The rearrangement links TRBV7-2 to TRBJ2-1; TRBD1 is a possible D gene (5 bases). The V gene lost 2 bases and the J gene lost 10 bases, with 21 bases spanning the gap. The CDR3 runs to 16 residues. CDR1 and CDR2 from the germline V gene are SGHTA and FQGNSA. Written as DNA, the CDR3 is TGTGCCAGCAGCTTAATCGTTTACGGCAGGGTCACCGAGCAGTTCTTC. As protein: CASSLIVYGRVTEQFF.

The chain uses TRBV27 and TRBJ1-3, with 8 bases lining up with TRBD1. V was pared by 2 bases and J by 4 bases, with 16 bases of the junction left unmatched. Germline V gene sequence: CDR1 MNHEY, CDR2 SMNVEV (reference sequence). The CDR3 is 19 amino acids. This CDR3 is CASSLKAPGQGLPGNTIYF. CDR3 in DNA: TGTGCCAGCAGTTTAAAGGCCCCCGGACAGGGTTTGCCAGGAAACACCATATATTTT.

This sequence joins TRBV6-4 and TRBJ2-3; 7 nucleotides align to TRBD2. V lost 2 bases and J lost 3; bases outside the gene matches: 2. The CDR3 is 14 residues long. CDR1 and CDR2 (germline): MRHNA, SNTAGT. The CDR3 loop is CASSDRGETDTQYF. CDR3 nucleotide sequence: TGTGCCAGCAGTGACCGGGGGGAGACAGATACGCAGTATTTT.

CDR3 sequence reads: CASSQDRDRNTEAFF. The DNA for the CDR3 is TGTGCCAGCAGCCAAGACCGGGACAGGAACACTGAAGCTTTCTTT. The chain carries TRBV14 and TRBJ1-1, with 7 bases fitting TRBD1. The CDR3 is 15 residues long. The ends lost 0 bases at V and 1 base at J; junction bases unmatched: 2. Germline V gene lookup returns CDR1 SGHDN and CDR2 FVKESK.

This clone was detected once. The chain employs TRBV11-3 and TRBJ1-4; D gene unclear. Between the trimmed V and J ends, which lost 2 bases and 4 bases, there was a span of 11 bases. The CDR3 runs 15 residues. The V gene's germline CDR1 is SGHNT and CDR2 YENEEA. The CDR3 spells CASSLFWSVNEKLFF. The CDR3 coding sequence is TGTGCCAGCAGCTTATTTTGGTCGGTTAATGAAAAACTGTTTTTT. The entire variable domain, with the rest obtained from reference TRBV11-3 and TRBJ1-4, is as follows: EAGVVQSPRYKIIEKKQPVAFWCNPISGHNTLYWYLQNLGQGPELLIRYENEEAVDDSQLPKDRFSAERLKGVDSTLKIQPAELGDSAVYLCASSLFWSVNEKLFFGSGTQLSVL.

V is TRBV21-1 and J is TRBJ1-4; TRBD1, the D gene given by the table, was not confirmed from the DNA. TRBV21-1 has pseudogene status. The CDR3 extends over 14 amino acids. CDR3 sequence (DNA): TGTGCCAGCAGCAAAGGGGCCCCTAATGAAAAACTGTTTTTT. This gives the protein CASSKGAPNEKLFF.

This sequence joins TRBV12-5 and TRBJ2-1, with TRBD2 matching 8 bases. V was clipped by 2 bases and J by 0 bases; unmatched bases: 12. CDR1 is LGHNT and CDR2 is FRNRAP in the germline V gene. The CDR3 is made up of 19 amino acids. CDR3 region: CASGLFLAGVPLSYNEQFF. The CDR3 nucleotides are TGTGCTAGTGGTTTGTTTCTAGCGGGCGTCCCACTCTCCTACAATGAGCAGTTCTTC.

The gene calls are TRBV4-1 and TRBJ1-1, with 9 bases aligning to TRBD1. CDR3 length equals 15 residues. With 3 bases clipped from V and 6 bases from J, the junction kept 8 bases outside the gene matches. Germline values: CDR1 MGHRA, CDR2 YSYEKL. The CDR3 reads CASSQQTGGDPEAFF. CDR3 coding DNA: TGCGCCAGCAGCCAGCAGACAGGGGGGGACCCTGAAGCTTTCTTT.

The chain employs TRBV6-6 and TRBJ1-1; possible D gene TRBD1, 5 bases. The CDR3 sequence is 15 residues long. Germline CDR1 and CDR2: MNHNY and SVGAGI (reference sequence). V lost 6 bases to trimming and J lost 1 base, with 15 bases between them. CDR3 protein: CASRFRGLTNTEAFF. As DNA, the CDR3 is TGTGCCAGCAGGTTTAGGGGCCTAACGAACACTGAAGCTTTCTTT.

The chain has TRBV6-5 and TRBJ1-3, with 8 bases lining up with TRBD1. The junction had 0 bases not matched to a gene; V was cut back by 0 bases and J by 2 bases. This CDR3 region has 15 residues. The germline gives CDR1 MNHEY, CDR2 SVGAGI. The CDR3 sequence: CASSYSTGAGNTIYF. The CDR3, as DNA: TGTGCCAGCAGTTACTCGACAGGGGCTGGAAACACCATATATTTT.